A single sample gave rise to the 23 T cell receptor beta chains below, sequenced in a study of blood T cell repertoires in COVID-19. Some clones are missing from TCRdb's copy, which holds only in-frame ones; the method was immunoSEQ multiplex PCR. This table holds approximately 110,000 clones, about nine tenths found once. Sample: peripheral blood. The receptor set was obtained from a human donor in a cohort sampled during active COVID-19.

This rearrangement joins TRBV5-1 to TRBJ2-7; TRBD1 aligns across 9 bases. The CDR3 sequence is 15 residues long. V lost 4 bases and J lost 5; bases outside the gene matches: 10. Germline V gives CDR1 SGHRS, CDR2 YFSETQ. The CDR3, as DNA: TGCGCCAGCAGCCAGCTACAGGGGGCGGGGAACGAGCAGTACTTC. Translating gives CASSQLQGAGNEQYF.

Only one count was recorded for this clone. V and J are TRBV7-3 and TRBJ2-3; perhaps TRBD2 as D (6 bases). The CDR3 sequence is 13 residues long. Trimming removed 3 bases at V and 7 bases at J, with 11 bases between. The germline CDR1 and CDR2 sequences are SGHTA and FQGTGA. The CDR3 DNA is TGTGCCAGCAGCTTCCCGGGAGCTAATACGCAGTATTTT. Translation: CASSFPGANTQYF.

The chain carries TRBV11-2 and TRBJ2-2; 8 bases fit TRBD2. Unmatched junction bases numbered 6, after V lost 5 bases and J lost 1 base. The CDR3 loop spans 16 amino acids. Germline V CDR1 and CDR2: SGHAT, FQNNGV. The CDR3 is CASSDISGKNTGELFF. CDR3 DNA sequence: TGTGCCAGCAGCGATATTAGCGGGAAGAACACCGGGGAGCTGTTTTTT.

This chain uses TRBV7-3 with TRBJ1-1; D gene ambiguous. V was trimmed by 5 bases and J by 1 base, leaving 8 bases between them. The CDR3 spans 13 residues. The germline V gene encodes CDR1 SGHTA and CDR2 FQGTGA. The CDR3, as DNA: TGTGCCAGCAGCCGCCGGTCGAACACTGAAGCTTTCTTT. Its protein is CASSRRSNTEAFF.

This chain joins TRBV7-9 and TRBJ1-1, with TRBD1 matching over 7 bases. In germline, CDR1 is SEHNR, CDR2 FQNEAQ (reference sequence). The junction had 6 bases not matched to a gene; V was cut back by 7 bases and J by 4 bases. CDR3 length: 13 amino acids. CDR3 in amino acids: CASTTGTATEAFF. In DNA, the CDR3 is TGTGCCAGCACCACCGGGACAGCCACTGAAGCTTTCTTT.

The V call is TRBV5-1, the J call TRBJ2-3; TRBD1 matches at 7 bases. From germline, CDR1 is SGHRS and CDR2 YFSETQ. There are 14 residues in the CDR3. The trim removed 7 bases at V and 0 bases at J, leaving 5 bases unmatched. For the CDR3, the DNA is TGCGCCAGCTCAAGGGACAGAAGCACAGATACGCAGTATTTT. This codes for CASSRDRSTDTQYF.

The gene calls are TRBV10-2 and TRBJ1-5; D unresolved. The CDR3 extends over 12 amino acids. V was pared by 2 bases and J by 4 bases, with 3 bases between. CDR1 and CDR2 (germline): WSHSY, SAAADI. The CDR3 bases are TGCGCCAGCAGTGAGCTGAATCAGCCCCAGCATTTT. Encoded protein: CASSELNQPQHF.

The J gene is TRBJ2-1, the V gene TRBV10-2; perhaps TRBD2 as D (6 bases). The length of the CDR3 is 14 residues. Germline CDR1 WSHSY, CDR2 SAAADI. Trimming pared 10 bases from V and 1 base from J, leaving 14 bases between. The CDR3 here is CATRDSNSYNEQFF. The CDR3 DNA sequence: TGCGCCACCCGGGACTCCAATTCCTACAATGAGCAGTTCTTC.

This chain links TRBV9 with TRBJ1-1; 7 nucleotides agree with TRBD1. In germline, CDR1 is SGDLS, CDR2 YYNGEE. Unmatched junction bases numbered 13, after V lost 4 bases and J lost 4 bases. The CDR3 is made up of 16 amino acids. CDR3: CASSTSQGYWGTEAFF. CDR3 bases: TGTGCCAGCAGCACCTCACAGGGGTACTGGGGCACTGAAGCTTTCTTT.

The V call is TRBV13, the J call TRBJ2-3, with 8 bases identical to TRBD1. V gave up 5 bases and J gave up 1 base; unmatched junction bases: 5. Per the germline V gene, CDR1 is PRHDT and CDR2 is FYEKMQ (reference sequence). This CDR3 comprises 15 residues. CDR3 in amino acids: CASSTGTGGTDTQYF. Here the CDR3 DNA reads TGTGCCAGCAGCACCGGGACAGGAGGCACAGATACGCAGTATTTT.

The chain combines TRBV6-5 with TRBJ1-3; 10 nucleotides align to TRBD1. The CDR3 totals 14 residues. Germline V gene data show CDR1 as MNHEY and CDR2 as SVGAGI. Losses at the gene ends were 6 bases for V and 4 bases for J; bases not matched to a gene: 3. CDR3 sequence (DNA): TGTGCCAGCAGGGGACAGGGGTACGGAAACACCATATATTTT. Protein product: CASRGQGYGNTIYF.

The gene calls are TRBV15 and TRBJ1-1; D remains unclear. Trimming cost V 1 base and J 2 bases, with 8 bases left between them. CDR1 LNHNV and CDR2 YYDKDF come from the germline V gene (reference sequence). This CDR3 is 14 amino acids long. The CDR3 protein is CATSRGTENTEAFF. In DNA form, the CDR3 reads TGTGCCACCAGCAGAGGAACAGAAAACACTGAAGCTTTCTTT.

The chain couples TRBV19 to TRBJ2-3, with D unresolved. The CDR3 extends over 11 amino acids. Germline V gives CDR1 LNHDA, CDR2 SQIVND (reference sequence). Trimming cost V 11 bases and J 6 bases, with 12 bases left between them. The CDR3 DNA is TGTGCCTCACGTTGGGCGGATACGCAGTATTTT. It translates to CASRWADTQYF.

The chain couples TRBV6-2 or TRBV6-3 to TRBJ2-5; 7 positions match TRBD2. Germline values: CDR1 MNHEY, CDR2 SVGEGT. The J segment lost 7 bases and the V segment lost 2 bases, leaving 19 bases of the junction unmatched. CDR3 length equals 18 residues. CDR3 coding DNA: TGTGCCAGCAGTTACGGACTTAACACACGGCGGGAGTCAGGGACCCAGTACTTC. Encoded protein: CASSYGLNTRRESGTQYF.

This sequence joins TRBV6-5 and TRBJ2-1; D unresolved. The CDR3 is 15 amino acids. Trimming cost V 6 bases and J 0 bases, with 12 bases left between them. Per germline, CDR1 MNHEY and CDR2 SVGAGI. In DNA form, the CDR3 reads TGTGCCAGCAGGAGGCAAGTGGGCTCCTACAATGAGCAGTTCTTC. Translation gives CASRRQVGSYNEQFF.

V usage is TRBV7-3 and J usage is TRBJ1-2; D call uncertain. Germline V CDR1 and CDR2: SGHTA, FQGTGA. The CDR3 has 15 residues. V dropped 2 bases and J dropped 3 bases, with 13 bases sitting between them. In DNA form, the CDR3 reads TGTGCCAGCAGCTTATCTCCCGATGGAGACTATGGCTACACCTTC. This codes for CASSLSPDGDYGYTF.

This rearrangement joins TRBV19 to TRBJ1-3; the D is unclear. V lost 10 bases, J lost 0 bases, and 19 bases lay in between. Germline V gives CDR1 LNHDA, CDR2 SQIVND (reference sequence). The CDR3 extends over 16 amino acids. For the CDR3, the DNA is TGTGCCACCCATCCGGGGAGGGCGAGCTCTGGAAACACCATATATTTT. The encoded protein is CATHPGRASSGNTIYF.

The CDR3, as DNA: TGTGCCAGCAGCCGCGGACAGGGAATCTACGAGCAGTACTTC. Translation gives CASSRGQGIYEQYF. The chain is built from TRBV7-2 and TRBJ2-7; 8 bases line up with TRBD1. The CDR3 has 14 residues. The germline V gene encodes CDR1 SGHTA and CDR2 FQGNSA. J was trimmed by 3 bases and V by 5 bases; bases with no gene match: 6.

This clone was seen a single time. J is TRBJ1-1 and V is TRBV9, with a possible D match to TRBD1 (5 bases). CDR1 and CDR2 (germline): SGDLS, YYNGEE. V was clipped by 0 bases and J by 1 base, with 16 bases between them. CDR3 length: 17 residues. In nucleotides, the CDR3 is TGTGCCAGCAGCGTAGCAGGGTCCATCAGTACGAACACTGAAGCTTTCTTT. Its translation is CASSVAGSISTNTEAFF.

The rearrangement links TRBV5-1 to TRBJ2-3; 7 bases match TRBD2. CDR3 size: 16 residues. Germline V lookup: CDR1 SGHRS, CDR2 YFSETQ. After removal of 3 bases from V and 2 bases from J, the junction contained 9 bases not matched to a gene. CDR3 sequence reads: CASSSRLARNTDTQYF. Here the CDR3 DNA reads TGCGCCAGCAGCTCGCGACTAGCACGGAACACAGATACGCAGTATTTT.

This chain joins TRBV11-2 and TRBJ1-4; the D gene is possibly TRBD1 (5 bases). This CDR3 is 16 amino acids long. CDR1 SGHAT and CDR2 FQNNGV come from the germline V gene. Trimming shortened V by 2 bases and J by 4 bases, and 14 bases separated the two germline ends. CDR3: CASSLWGDGGNEKLFF. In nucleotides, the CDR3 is TGTGCCAGCAGCTTATGGGGGGACGGAGGTAATGAAAAACTGTTTTTT.

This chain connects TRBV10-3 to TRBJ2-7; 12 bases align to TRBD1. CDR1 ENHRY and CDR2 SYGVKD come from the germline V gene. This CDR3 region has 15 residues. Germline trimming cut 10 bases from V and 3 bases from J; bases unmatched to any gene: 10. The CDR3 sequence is CATAGTGGANYEQYF. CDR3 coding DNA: TGTGCCACCGCCGGGACAGGGGGCGCAAACTACGAGCAGTACTTC.

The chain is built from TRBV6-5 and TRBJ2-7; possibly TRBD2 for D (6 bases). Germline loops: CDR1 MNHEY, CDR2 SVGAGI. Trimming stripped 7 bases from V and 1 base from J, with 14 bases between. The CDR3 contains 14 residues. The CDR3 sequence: CASIRGGASYEQYF. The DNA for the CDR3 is TGTGCCAGCATTCGGGGAGGTGCATCCTACGAGCAGTACTTC.